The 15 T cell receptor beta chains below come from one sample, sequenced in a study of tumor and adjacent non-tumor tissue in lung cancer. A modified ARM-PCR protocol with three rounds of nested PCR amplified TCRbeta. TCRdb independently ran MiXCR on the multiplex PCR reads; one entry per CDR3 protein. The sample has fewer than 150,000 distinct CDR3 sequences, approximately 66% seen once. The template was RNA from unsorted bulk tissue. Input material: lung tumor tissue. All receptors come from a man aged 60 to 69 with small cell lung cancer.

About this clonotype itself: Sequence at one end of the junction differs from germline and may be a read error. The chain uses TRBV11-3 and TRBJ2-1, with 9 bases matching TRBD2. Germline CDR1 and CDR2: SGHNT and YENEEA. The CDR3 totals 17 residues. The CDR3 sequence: CASSSGLAGGPYNKQFF. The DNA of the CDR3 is TGTGCCAGCAGCTCGGGACTGGCGGGAGGGCCCTACAATAAGCAGTTTTTC. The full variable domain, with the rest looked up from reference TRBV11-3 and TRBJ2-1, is EAGVVQSPRYKIIEKKQPVAFWCNPISGHNTLYWYLQNLGQGPELLIRYENEEAVDDSQLPKDRFSAERLKGVDSTLKIQPAELGDSAVYLCASSSGLAGGPYNKQFFGPGTRLTVL.

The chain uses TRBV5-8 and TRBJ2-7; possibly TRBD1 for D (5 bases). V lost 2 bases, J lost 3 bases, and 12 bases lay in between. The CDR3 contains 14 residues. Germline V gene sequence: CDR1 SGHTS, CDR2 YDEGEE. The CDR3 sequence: CASSLKEQGYEQYF. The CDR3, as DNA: TGTGCCAGCAGCTTAAAAGAGCAGGGCTACGAGCAGTACTTC.

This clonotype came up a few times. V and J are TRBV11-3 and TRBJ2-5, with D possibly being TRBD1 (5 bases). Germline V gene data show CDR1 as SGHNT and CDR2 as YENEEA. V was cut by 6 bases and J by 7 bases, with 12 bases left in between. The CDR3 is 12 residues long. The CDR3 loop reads CASSRSTGTQYF. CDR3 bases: TGTGCCAGCAGTCGCTCTACAGGGACCCAGTACTTC.

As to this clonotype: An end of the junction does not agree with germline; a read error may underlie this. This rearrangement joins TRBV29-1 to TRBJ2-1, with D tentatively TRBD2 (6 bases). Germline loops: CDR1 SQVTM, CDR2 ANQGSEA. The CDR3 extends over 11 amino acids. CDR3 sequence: CGVVARGEQSF. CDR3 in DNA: TGCGGCGTTGTTGCCCGCGGGGAGCAGTCCTTC.

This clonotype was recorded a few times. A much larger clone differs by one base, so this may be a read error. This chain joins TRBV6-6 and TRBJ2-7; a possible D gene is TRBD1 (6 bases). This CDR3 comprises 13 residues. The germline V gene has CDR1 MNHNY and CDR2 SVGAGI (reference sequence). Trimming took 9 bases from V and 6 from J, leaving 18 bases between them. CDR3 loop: CASHRVRPTEQYF. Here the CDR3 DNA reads TGTGCCAGTCACAGGGTGCGGCCGACCGAGCAGTACTTC.

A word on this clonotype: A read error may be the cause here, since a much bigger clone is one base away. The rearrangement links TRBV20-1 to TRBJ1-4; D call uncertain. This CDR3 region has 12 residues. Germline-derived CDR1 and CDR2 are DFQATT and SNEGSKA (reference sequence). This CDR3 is CSARGANEELFF. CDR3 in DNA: TGCAGTGCTAGAGGGGCTAATGAAGAACTGTTTTTT.

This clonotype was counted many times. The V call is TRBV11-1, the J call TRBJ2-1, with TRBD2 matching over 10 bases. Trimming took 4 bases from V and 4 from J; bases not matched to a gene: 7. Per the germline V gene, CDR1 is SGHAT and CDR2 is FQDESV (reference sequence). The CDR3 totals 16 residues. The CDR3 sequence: CASSWTSGTEYNEQFF. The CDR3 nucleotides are TGTGCCAGCAGCTGGACTAGCGGCACGGAATACAATGAGCAGTTCTTC.

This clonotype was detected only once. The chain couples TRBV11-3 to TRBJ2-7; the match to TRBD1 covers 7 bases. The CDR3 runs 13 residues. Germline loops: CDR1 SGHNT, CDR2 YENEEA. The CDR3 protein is CTNTRQGYSEQYF. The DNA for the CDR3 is TGTACCAACACCCGACAGGGCTATTCCGAGCAGTACTTC.

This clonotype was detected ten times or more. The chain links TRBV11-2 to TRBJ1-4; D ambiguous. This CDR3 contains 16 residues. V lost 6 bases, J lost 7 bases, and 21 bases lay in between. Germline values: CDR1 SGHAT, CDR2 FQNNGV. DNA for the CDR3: TGTGCCAGCAGGCACCTGTCGGGAGGGTCCGGTGAAAAACTGTTTTTT. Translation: CASRHLSGGSGEKLFF.

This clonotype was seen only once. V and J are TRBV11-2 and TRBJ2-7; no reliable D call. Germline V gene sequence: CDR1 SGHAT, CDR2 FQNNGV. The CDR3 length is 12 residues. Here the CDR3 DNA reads TGTGCCGGCAGCTTCCCGTTCAGCGAGCAGTACGTG. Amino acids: CAGSFPFSEQYV.

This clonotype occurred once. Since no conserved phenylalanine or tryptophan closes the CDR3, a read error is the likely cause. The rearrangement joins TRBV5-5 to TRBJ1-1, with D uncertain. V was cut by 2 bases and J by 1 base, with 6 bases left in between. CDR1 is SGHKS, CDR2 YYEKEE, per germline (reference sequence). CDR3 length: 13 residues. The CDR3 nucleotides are TGTGCCAGCAGCTTCGGGAGGAACACTGAAGCTTTCCTT. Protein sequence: CASSFGRNTEAFL.

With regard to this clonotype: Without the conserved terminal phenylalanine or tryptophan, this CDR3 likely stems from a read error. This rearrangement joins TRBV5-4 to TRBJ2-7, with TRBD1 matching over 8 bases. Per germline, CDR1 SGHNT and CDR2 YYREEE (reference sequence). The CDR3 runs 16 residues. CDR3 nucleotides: TGCGCCAGCAGCTTGTCGTATGGACAGGGCCACTACGAGCAGTACCTC. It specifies CASSLSYGQGHYEQYL.

The CDR3 region is CASSIQPNTEAFF. The CDR3 bases are TGTGCCAGCAGCATACAACCAAACACTGAAGCTTTCTTT. This chain uses TRBV7-9 with TRBJ1-1; no clear D gene. Germline lookup yields CDR1 SEHNR and CDR2 FQNEAQ (reference sequence). The CDR3 has 13 amino acids. The V end lost 5 bases, the J end lost 2 bases, and 9 bases lay between the germline ends.

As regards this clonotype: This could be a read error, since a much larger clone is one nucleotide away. CDR3 bases: TGCAGTGCTAGAAGAGTTCAGCGGGAGGTCGGAGATACGCTGTATTTT. Residues: CSARRVQREVGDTLYF. The V call is TRBV20-1, the J call TRBJ2-3; 9 nucleotides line up with TRBD2. CDR3 length equals 16 residues. Germline assignment: CDR1 DFQATT and CDR2 SNEGSKA (reference sequence).

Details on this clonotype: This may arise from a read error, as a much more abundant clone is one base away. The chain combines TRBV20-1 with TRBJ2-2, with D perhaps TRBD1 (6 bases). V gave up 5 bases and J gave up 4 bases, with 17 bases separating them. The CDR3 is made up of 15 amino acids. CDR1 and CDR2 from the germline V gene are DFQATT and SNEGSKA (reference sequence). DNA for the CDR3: TGCAGTGCTCATAGTAGTGGGACACCCACCGGGGAGCTGTTTTTT. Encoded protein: CSAHSSGTPTGELFF.